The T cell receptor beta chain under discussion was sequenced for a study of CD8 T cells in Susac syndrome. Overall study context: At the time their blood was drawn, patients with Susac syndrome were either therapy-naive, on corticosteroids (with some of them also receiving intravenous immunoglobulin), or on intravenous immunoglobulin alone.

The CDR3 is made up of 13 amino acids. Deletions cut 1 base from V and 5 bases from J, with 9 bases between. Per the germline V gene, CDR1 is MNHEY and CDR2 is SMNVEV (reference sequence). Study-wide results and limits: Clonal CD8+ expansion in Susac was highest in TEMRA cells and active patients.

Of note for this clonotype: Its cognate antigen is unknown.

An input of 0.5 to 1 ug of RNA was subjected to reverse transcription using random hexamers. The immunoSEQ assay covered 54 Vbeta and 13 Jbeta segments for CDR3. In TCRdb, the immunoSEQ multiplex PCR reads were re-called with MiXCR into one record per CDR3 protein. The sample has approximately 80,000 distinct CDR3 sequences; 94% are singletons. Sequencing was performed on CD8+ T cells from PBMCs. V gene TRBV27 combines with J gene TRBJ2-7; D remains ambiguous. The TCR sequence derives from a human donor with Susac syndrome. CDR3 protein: CASSLYKGNEQYF. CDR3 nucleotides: TGTGCCAGCAGTTTATATAAGGGAAACGAGCAGTACTTC.